The sequence of this T cell receptor beta chain was determined in a study of blood T cell repertoires in COVID-19. Study at large: PBMCs, B-cell-depleted T cells, or T cells were the source of the cDNA or gDNA that made up the material.

CDR3 length equals 14 residues. The germline V gene has CDR1 SGDLS and CDR2 YYNGEE. V dropped 3 bases and J dropped 9; count of bases not matched to a gene: 6. Study processing details: The assay estimated nucleated cells by amplifying reference gene primers. Some clones are missing from TCRdb's copy, which holds only in-frame ones; the method was immunoSEQ multiplex PCR. That table furnishes V, J and clone size, whereas the DNA furnished D and trimming. The repertoire has some 180,000 clones, approximately 80% of them found once; the top ten carry around 6.9%. This rearrangement joins TRBV9 to TRBJ1-6, with 7 bases fitting TRBD1. The sequenced material came from peripheral blood. The receptor was derived from a man between 60 and 70 years old with acute or convalescent COVID-19. For the CDR3, the DNA is TGTGCCAGCAGCGCGACAGGGTTCGGTTCACCCCTCCACTTT. Encoded protein: CASSATGFGSPLHF.